Here is one TCR beta chain with its context. This entry comes from a study of identical twins. CDR1 is SEHNR and CDR2 is FQNEAQ in the germline V gene (reference sequence). There are 13 residues in the CDR3. Trimming removed 4 bases from V and 7 bases from J, with 11 bases in between. MiXCR, run by TCRdb on the 5' RACE reads, gives a single entry per CDR3 protein. The table has over 600,000 distinct CDR3 sequences, about 20% seen once. The same data also contributed to another study, on T cells expressing NK-cell markers.

This clonotype was obtained from a woman aged 18-29 years in good health. The material sequenced was PBMCs. The chain employs TRBV7-9 and TRBJ2-1; no firm D call. The DNA of the CDR3 is TGTGCCAGCAGCTCCCGGGCTCCAAATGAGCAGTTCTTC. It yields the protein CASSSRAPNEQFF.